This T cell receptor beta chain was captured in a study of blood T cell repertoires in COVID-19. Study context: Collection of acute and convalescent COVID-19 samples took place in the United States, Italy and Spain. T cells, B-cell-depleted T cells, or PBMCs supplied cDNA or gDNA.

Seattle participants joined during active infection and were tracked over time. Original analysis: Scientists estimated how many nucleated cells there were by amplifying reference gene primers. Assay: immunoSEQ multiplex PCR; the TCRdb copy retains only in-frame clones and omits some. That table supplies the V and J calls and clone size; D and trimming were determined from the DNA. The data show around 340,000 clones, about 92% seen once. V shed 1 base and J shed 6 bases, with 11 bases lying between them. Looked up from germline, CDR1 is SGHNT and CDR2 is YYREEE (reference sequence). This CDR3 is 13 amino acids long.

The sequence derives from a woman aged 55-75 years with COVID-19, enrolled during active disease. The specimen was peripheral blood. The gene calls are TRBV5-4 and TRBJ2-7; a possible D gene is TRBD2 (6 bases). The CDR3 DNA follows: TGTGCCAGCAGCTTGAAGGCGGGGCTCGAGCAGTACTTC. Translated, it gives CASSLKAGLEQYF.